The 28 T cell receptor beta chains below were found in one sample sequenced in a study of OX40 agonist ivuxolimab in advanced cancers. Library prep was done by the immunoSEQ multiplex PCR assay. What TCRdb holds here is the immuneACCESS table cut down to in-frame rearrangements. Part of the clones is not present; checked against another copy, under half of the missing clones reflect an unresolved V gene, and the others are unexplained. Present in this sample are around 12,000 clones, about three quarters of which were seen just once. In total, the top ten clones hold 15% to 20% of the sample. The source was CD4+ or CD8+ T cells sorted from blood, collected in a trial of the OX40 agonist ivuxolimab. These receptors all come from an adult with an advanced solid tumor such as melanoma, head and neck, liver or kidney cancer.

By share of the sample, this clone is medium-sized (0.01 to 0.1%). V is TRBV6-1 and J is TRBJ1-1; D is perhaps TRBD1 (5 bases). Per germline, CDR1 MNHNS and CDR2 SASEGT. The CDR3 extends over 13 amino acids. Trimming left V 6 bases short and J 1 base short, with 9 bases between. The CDR3 region has the DNA TGTGCCAGCAGCAGGGCTGAGAACACTGAAGCTTTCTTT. This encodes CASSRAENTEAFF.

This clone has a single count. V gene TRBV6-4 combines with J gene TRBJ2-3, with 7 bases aligning to TRBD1. This CDR3 has 15 amino acids. Germline loops: CDR1 MRHNA, CDR2 SNTAGT. V gave up 3 bases and J gave up 2 bases; unmatched junction bases: 5. The CDR3 DNA follows: TGTGCCAGCAGTGAAACAGGGGAAACCACAGATACGCAGTATTTT. Amino acids: CASSETGETTDTQYF.

This clone was seen just once. The chain has TRBV11-2 and TRBJ2-1; TRBD2 is a possible D gene (6 bases). Looked up from germline, CDR1 is SGHAT and CDR2 is FQNNGV. The CDR3 has 13 amino acids. V lost 5 bases to trimming and J lost 9 bases, with 14 bases between them. The CDR3 nucleotides are TGTGCCAGCAGCCAGACTAGTACATTTGAGCAGTTCTTC. This encodes CASSQTSTFEQFF.

The J gene is TRBJ2-7, the V gene TRBV27; D ambiguous. CDR3 size: 14 residues. V lost 0 bases and J 0 bases, leaving 6 bases between the germline ends. In germline, CDR1 is MNHEY, CDR2 SMNVEV (reference sequence). The CDR3: CASSLSGSSYEQYF. CDR3 nucleotides: TGTGCCAGCAGTTTATCCGGCAGCTCCTACGAGCAGTACTTC.

The rearrangement joins TRBV5-6 to TRBJ2-7; 8 bases line up with TRBD1. This CDR3 region has 14 residues. The germline V gene encodes CDR1 SGHDT and CDR2 YYEEEE. V was clipped by 2 bases and J by 7 bases; unmatched bases: 8. CDR3 sequence reads: CASSLVRGRGEQYF. DNA of the CDR3: TGTGCCAGCAGCTTAGTCAGGGGGCGTGGGGAGCAGTACTTC. The variable domain in full, with the rest retrieved from reference TRBV5-6 and TRBJ2-7, is DAGVTQSPTHLIKTRGQQVTLRCSPKSGHDTVSWYQQALGQGPQFIFQYYEEEERQRGNFPDRFSGHQFPNYSSELNVNALLLGDSALYLCASSLVRGRGEQYFGPGTRLTVT.

The rearrangement uses TRBV4-1 and TRBJ1-4; 7 bases agree with TRBD1. With 8 bases clipped from V and 3 bases from J, the junction kept 3 bases outside the gene matches. The CDR3 totals 13 residues. In germline, CDR1 is MGHRA, CDR2 YSYEKL. This chain's CDR3 is CASGQDPNEKLFF. Here the CDR3 DNA reads TGCGCCAGCGGACAGGATCCTAATGAAAAACTGTTTTTT.

The rearrangement joins TRBV27 to TRBJ2-5; tentatively, D is TRBD2 (5 bases). V was clipped by 5 bases and J by 1 base, with 8 bases between them. The germline V gene has CDR1 MNHEY and CDR2 SMNVEV (reference sequence). The CDR3 loop spans 13 amino acids. This CDR3 is CASSQLGQETQYF. The CDR3 DNA follows: TGTGCCAGCAGTCAACTAGGCCAAGAGACCCAGTACTTC.

The gene calls are TRBV15 and TRBJ1-1; a weak D match, TRBD1 (6 bases). There are 12 residues in the CDR3. Trimming removed 1 base at V and 14 bases at J, with 14 bases between. Germline V gene sequence: CDR1 LNHNV, CDR2 YYDKDF (reference sequence). CDR3 in amino acids: CATSRGGAGIFF. CDR3 nucleotide sequence: TGTGCCACCAGCAGAGGGGGGGCAGGGATCTTCTTT.

The chain recombines TRBV27 with TRBJ1-5, with 7 positions matching TRBD1. The V and J ends lost 3 bases and 0 bases, in that order; junction bases with no gene match: 2. Germline V CDR1 and CDR2: MNHEY, SMNVEV (reference sequence). The CDR3 covers 15 residues. The CDR3 sequence: CASSLGQLSNQPQHF. The CDR3 DNA reads TGTGCCAGCAGTTTGGGACAGCTTAGCAATCAGCCCCAGCATTTT.

The sample holds a few counts of this clone. The chain has TRBV7-9 and TRBJ2-5; 11 bases match TRBD2. The germline V gene has CDR1 SEHNR and CDR2 FQNEAQ (reference sequence). There are 14 residues in the CDR3. V lost 8 bases to trimming and J lost 5 bases; unmatched junction nucleotides: 7. CDR3 residues: CASAISGRVETQYF. CDR3 DNA: TGTGCCAGCGCAATTAGCGGGAGGGTGGAGACCCAGTACTTC.

The chain is built from TRBV27 and TRBJ2-2; the D gene is possibly TRBD1 (5 bases). Trimming took 6 bases from V and 1 from J, leaving 6 bases between them. The CDR3 consists of 13 residues. Germline assignment: CDR1 MNHEY and CDR2 SMNVEV (reference sequence). CDR3 DNA: TGTGCCAGCAGAACAGGGAACACCGGGGAGCTGTTTTTT. This encodes CASRTGNTGELFF.

This chain connects TRBV29-1 to TRBJ2-7; 9 bases align to TRBD1. The ends lost 6 bases at V and 3 bases at J; junction bases unmatched: 12. Germline loops: CDR1 SQVTM, CDR2 ANQGSEA. The CDR3 is 15 amino acids. The CDR3 coding sequence is TGCAGCGTGAAACCGGGACAGGGATCCCTCTACGAGCAGTACTTC. Protein product: CSVKPGQGSLYEQYF.

The chain employs TRBV15 and TRBJ2-1, with D maybe TRBD1 (5 bases). Germline V lookup: CDR1 LNHNV, CDR2 YYDKDF (reference sequence). The CDR3 contains 13 residues. Trimming shortened V by 9 bases and J by 5 bases, and 14 bases separated the two germline ends. This CDR3 reads CATTSVGDNEQFF. The CDR3 DNA reads as TGTGCCACGACGAGTGTAGGGGACAATGAGCAGTTCTTC.

The J gene is TRBJ2-7, the V gene TRBV7-9; D may be TRBD1 (5 bases). This CDR3 is 16 amino acids long. Per the germline V gene, CDR1 is SEHNR and CDR2 is FQNEAQ (reference sequence). The V end lost 5 bases, the J end lost 2 bases, and 19 bases lay between the germline ends. The CDR3 is CASSPTQGDSAYEQYF. The DNA of the CDR3 is TGTGCCAGCAGCCCCACCCAGGGTGACTCGGCCTACGAGCAGTACTTC.

This chain joins TRBV7-9 and TRBJ2-6; 7 bases are shared with TRBD1. Germline V gene data show CDR1 as SEHNR and CDR2 as FQNEAQ (reference sequence). This CDR3 region has 16 residues. The CDR3 here is CAISGTVPSGANVLTF. The CDR3 region has the DNA TGTGCTATAAGTGGGACAGTACCTTCTGGGGCCAACGTCCTGACTTTC.

The chain links TRBV7-3 to TRBJ2-1; TRBD2 might be the D (5 bases). The germline CDR1 and CDR2 sequences are SGHTA and FQGTGA. V dropped 5 bases and J dropped 1 base, with 15 bases sitting between them. This CDR3 has 16 residues. The CDR3 here is CASSLTAGGSYNEQFF. As DNA, the CDR3 is TGTGCCAGCAGCCTGACGGCGGGTGGGTCCTACAATGAGCAGTTCTTC.

This sequence joins TRBV6-1 and TRBJ2-7; 13 bases align to TRBD2. This CDR3 region has 16 residues. V shed 5 bases and J 3 bases; nucleotides not matched to a gene: 7. Looked up from germline, CDR1 is MNHNS and CDR2 is SASEGT. The CDR3 is CASSQGWTSGSYEQYF. In nucleotides, the CDR3 is TGTGCCAGCAGTCAAGGATGGACTAGCGGGAGCTACGAGCAGTACTTC.

Only a few counts were recorded for this clone. The rearrangement joins TRBV6-1 to TRBJ2-7; TRBD2 matches at 9 bases. Germline lookup yields CDR1 MNHNS and CDR2 SASEGT. The CDR3 runs 15 residues. V lost 2 bases and J lost 0; bases outside the gene matches: 2. This chain's CDR3 is CASSETSGFSYEQYF. The CDR3 DNA reads as TGTGCCAGCAGTGAAACTAGCGGGTTCTCCTACGAGCAGTACTTC.

The chain couples TRBV5-4 to TRBJ2-1, with TRBD2 identical over 7 bases. The CDR3 loop spans 16 amino acids. Trimming at V came to 2 bases and at J to 2 bases, leaving 7 bases not matched to a gene. The germline CDR1 and CDR2 sequences are SGHNT and YYREEE (reference sequence). This CDR3 reads CASSFGAGVTYNEQFF. CDR3 nucleotides: TGTGCCAGCAGCTTTGGGGCGGGAGTGACCTACAATGAGCAGTTCTTC.

This chain connects TRBV4-1 to TRBJ1-5; the match to TRBD1 covers 8 bases. The CDR3 is 14 residues long. V was clipped by 4 bases and J by 5 bases; unmatched bases: 4. The germline V gene has CDR1 MGHRA and CDR2 YSYEKL. Here the CDR3 DNA reads TGCGCCAGCAGCCTCCAGACAGGGGATCAGCCCCAGCATTTT. This translates into CASSLQTGDQPQHF.

The rearrangement joins TRBV7-9 to TRBJ2-7; D possibly corresponds to TRBD2 (6 bases). Trimming removed 5 bases at V and 2 bases at J, with 10 bases between. CDR1 is SEHNR, CDR2 FQNEAQ, per germline (reference sequence). The CDR3 extends over 13 amino acids. This CDR3 is CASSLAGPYEQYF. In DNA form, the CDR3 reads TGTGCCAGCAGCCTTGCGGGACCCTACGAGCAGTACTTC.

V gene TRBV5-1 combines with J gene TRBJ1-3; D gene unclear. The V end lost 2 bases, the J end lost 0 bases, and 9 bases lay between the germline ends. Germline CDR1 SGHRS, CDR2 YFSETQ. The CDR3 has 15 amino acids. For the CDR3, the DNA is TGCGCCAGCAGCTTAGGTGAAAGCTCTGGAAACACCATATATTTT. This sequence encodes CASSLGESSGNTIYF.

The chain links TRBV4-1 to TRBJ2-7; D is uncertain. The CDR3 runs 13 residues. The germline V gene encodes CDR1 MGHRA and CDR2 YSYEKL. V was trimmed by 3 bases and J by 2 bases, leaving 8 bases between them. The CDR3 protein is CASSHGPTYEQYF. The CDR3 nucleotides are TGCGCCAGCAGCCACGGCCCCACCTACGAGCAGTACTTC.

This rearrangement joins TRBV7-3 to TRBJ2-1; 11 bases fit TRBD2. The CDR3 contains 15 residues. Germline loops: CDR1 SGHTA, CDR2 FQGTGA. After removal of 2 bases from V and 7 bases from J, the junction contained 4 bases not matched to a gene. In nucleotides, the CDR3 is TGTGCCAGCAGCTTAGTGACTAGCGGGATAAATGAGCAGTTCTTC. As protein: CASSLVTSGINEQFF.

The rearrangement links TRBV5-1 to TRBJ2-1; D remains ambiguous. The V gene's germline CDR1 is SGHRS and CDR2 YFSETQ. This CDR3 region has 11 residues. Trimming took off 0 bases at V and 9 bases at J, with 4 bases between the two ends. CDR3 amino acids: CASSLGPEQFF. The CDR3 nucleotides read TGCGCCAGCAGCTTGGGGCCTGAGCAGTTCTTC.

The chain uses TRBV4-2 and TRBJ2-1; D is ambiguous. Germline-derived CDR1 and CDR2 are LGHNA and YNFKEQ. This CDR3 has 10 amino acids. Trimming stripped 6 bases from V and 15 bases from J, with 12 bases between. For the CDR3, the DNA is TGTGCCAGCAGTCACGGCGAGTTGTTCTTC. This codes for CASSHGELFF.

V usage is TRBV13 and J usage is TRBJ1-2; 7 nucleotides agree with TRBD1. J gave up 8 bases and V 5 bases, and 11 bases lay outside the gene matches. In germline, CDR1 is PRHDT, CDR2 FYEKMQ (reference sequence). CDR3 length: 14 amino acids. The chain's CDR3 is CASSALTGVKGYTF. The CDR3 coding sequence is TGTGCCAGCAGCGCGCTTACAGGGGTTAAGGGCTACACCTTC.

The CDR3 DNA reads as TGTGCCAGCAGCTTTGAGAGGCCCACCTCCTACGAGCAGTACTTC. This codes for CASSFERPTSYEQYF. V gene TRBV5-5 combines with J gene TRBJ2-7; D is ambiguous. V lost 2 bases, J lost 0 bases, and 12 bases lay in between. Germline V gives CDR1 SGHKS, CDR2 YYEKEE (reference sequence). CDR3 length: 15 residues.